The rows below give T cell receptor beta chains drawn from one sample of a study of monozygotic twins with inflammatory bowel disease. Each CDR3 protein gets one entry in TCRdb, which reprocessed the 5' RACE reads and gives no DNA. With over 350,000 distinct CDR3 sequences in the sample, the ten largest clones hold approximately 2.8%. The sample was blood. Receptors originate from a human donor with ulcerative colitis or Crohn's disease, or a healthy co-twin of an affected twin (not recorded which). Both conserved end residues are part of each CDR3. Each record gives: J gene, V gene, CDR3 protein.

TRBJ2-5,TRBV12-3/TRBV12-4,CASSFGGPQETQYF
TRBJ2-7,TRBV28,CASIPRGASASYEQYF
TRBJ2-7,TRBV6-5,CASSYSRSREQYF
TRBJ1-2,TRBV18,CASSPPGNSYGYTF
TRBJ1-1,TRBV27,CASRSTGSAEAFF
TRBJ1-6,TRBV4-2,CASSQAKDSPLHF
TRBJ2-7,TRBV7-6,CASSLGRGWEQYF
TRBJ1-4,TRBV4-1,CASSQDVRTGGGKLFF
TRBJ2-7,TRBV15,CATSRRGAYEQYF
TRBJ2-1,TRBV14,CASSQEMVPNEQFF
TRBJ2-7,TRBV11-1,CASSLAPNRRSYEQYF
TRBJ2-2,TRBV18,CASTRLQDTGELFF
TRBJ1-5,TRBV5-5,CASSSRTGGNQPQHF
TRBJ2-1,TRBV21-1,CASSHVPGLRIYILFPNQFF
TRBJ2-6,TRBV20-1,CSARIRGRANVLTF
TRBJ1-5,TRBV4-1,CASSQEMRTTNFNQPQHF
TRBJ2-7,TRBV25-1,CASSPGGNYEQYF
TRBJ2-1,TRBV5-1,CASSLDSSGGYNEQFF
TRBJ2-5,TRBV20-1,CSARDSRTSGATGETQYF
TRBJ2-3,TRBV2,CASSAGKGNTDTQYF
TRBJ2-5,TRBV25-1,CASSGTFQETQYF
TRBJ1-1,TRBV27,CASSLGTQNTEAFF
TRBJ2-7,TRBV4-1,CASSQEKRGGLYEQYF
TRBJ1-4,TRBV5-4,CASSSTENEKLFF
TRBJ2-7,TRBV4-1,CASSQEGTSGLLHYEQYF
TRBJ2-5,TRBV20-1,CSAIAREGWETQYF